A selection of T cell receptor beta chains follows, all from one sample in a study of T cells in Graves' hyperthyroidism and ophthalmopathy. MiXCR, run by TCRdb on the multiplex PCR reads, gives a single entry per CDR3 protein. This table has about 420,000 distinct CDR3 sequences, 15% to 19% appearing once. Sample: blood. The receptors shown here come from a woman under 30 with Graves' hyperthyroidism. The CDR3 runs from the conserved cysteine through the conserved F or W. D genes are given only for firm matches. Expanded clones are given a class, and other clones once, few, many or no size at all.

clone_size | d_call | j_call | v_call | cdr3_nt | cdr3_aa
many | . | TRBJ2-7 | TRBV7-9 | TGTGCCAGCAGCGGCAGCCGGGAGAGGTCCTACGAGCAGTACTTC | CASSGSRERSYEQYF
many | TRBD1 | TRBJ1-2 | TRBV18 | TGTGCCAGCTCACCACCGGGACAGGGGACCTATGGCTACACCTTC | CASSPPGQGTYGYTF
many | TRBD1 | TRBJ1-3 | TRBV19 | TGTGCCAGCAGGACAGGGGCTGGAAACACCATATATTTT | CASRTGAGNTIYF
many | . | TRBJ1-2 | TRBV24-1 | TGTGCCACCAGTGAGCAAGTTTCAGGGAGGGGCTACACCTTC | CATSEQVSGRGYTF
many | . | TRBJ2-3 | TRBV20-1 | TGCAGTGCTACCAGGGGAACCGATACGCAGTATTTT | CSATRGTDTQYF
many | TRBD1 | TRBJ1-4 | TRBV7-9 | TGTGCCAGCAGCTTAGGGAGGGGGCAAGAAAAACTGTTTTTT | CASSLGRGQEKLFF
many | . | TRBJ2-4 | TRBV20-1 | TGCAGTGCTAGAGTCAAGGGGCAGGAGGCCAAAAACATTCAGTACTTC | CSARVKGQEAKNIQYF
. | . | TRBJ1-1 | TRBV30 | TGTGCCTGGAGGTCGGAGAGGAGGGCTGAAGCTTTCTTT | CAWRSERRAEAFF
many | TRBD2 | TRBJ2-3 | TRBV12-3/TRBV12-4 | TGTGCCAGCACCGCGGGGGTAGCGGGAGGAACAGATACGCAGTATTTT | CASTAGVAGGTDTQYF
. | TRBD1 | TRBJ2-7 | TRBV5-1 | TGCGCCAGCAACTTAAGGACAGGGGTGGACGAGCAGTACTTC | CASNLRTGVDEQYF
. | . | TRBJ1-6 | TRBV6-1 | TGTGCCAGCAGCCGATTCCGGGACCGAGGGGGAAATTCACCCCTCCACTTT | CASSRFRDRGGNSPLHF
many | . | TRBJ2-1 | TRBV3-1 | TGTGCCAGCAGCCCCCTAGCTTCTCGCAATGAGCAGTTCTTC | CASSPLASRNEQFF
. | . | TRBJ2-7 | TRBV6-1 | TGTGCCAGCACCTCCCTAATCTTCACCTACGAGCAGTACTTC | CASTSLIFTYEQYF
. | . | TRBJ2-3 | TRBV19 | TGTGCCACCGAGGTCGCCCCCACAGATACGCAGTATTTT | CATEVAPTDTQYF
few | TRBD2 | TRBJ2-1 | TRBV4-2 | TGTGCCAGCAGCCAAGGAGACTGGGGGCTAGCGGGAAACAATGAGCAGTTCTTC | CASSQGDWGLAGNNEQFF
many | . | TRBJ1-2 | TRBV5-5 | TGTGCCAGCAGCTTAGGCGGCTACACCTTC | CASSLGGYTF
. | . | TRBJ1-3 | TRBV7-3 | TGTGCCAGCAGCCAAGCGATAGGACAGAGCTCTGGAAACACCATATATTTT | CASSQAIGQSSGNTIYF
few | . | TRBJ2-3 | TRBV14 | TGTGCCAGCAGCCAGCGGTATCTGGAAGACGGGGGGCCCACAGATACGCAGTATTTT | CASSQRYLEDGGPTDTQYF
many | . | TRBJ2-7 | TRBV20-1 | TGCAGTGCCTCGGGGGAGAGTTCAGGCGAGCAGTACTTC | CSASGESSGEQYF
many | . | TRBJ2-5 | TRBV7-3 | TGTGCCAGCAGCGCGGGACGGTTCCAAGAGACCCAGTACTTC | CASSAGRFQETQYF
many | . | TRBJ2-1 | TRBV11-3 | TGTGCCAGCAGCTTAGATGGGACGGCACTCTACAATGAGCAGTTCTTC | CASSLDGTALYNEQFF
many | TRBD2 | TRBJ2-5 | TRBV25-1 | TGTGCCAGCAGCGGGGCCTCGGGGGGAGAGACCCAGTACTTC | CASSGASGGETQYF
many | . | TRBJ1-6 | TRBV7-2 | TGTGCCAGCAGCGCGATGGGGTTTTCGTATAATTCACCCCTCCACTTT | CASSAMGFSYNSPLHF
. | TRBD1 | TRBJ1-2 | TRBV6-9 | TGTGCCAGCAGTTTCCAGGGGGATGGCTACACCTTC | CASSFQGDGYTF
. | . | TRBJ1-2 | TRBV5-6 | TGTGCCAGCAGCCCAGTCGGGGTCTATGGCTACACCTTC | CASSPVGVYGYTF
. | TRBD1 | TRBJ2-4 | TRBV13 | TGTGCCAGCAGCCTCCGACAGGGGGCCTCGGGGAACATTCAGTACTTC | CASSLRQGASGNIQYF
many | . | TRBJ2-6 | TRBV12-3/TRBV12-4 | TGTGCCAGCAGCGTTACTACGGGTCCCCTCTCTGGGGCCAACGTCCTGACTTTC | CASSVTTGPLSGANVLTF
. | TRBD1 | TRBJ1-1 | TRBV7-3 | TGCGCCAGCAGCTTGCGGCAGGGGGCGGGGAACACTGAAGCTTTCTTT | CASSLRQGAGNTEAFF
many | . | TRBJ2-7 | TRBV30 | TGTGCCTGGAGGGGCAGGGGTAACTACGAGCAGTACTTC | CAWRGRGNYEQYF
many | TRBD1 | TRBJ2-2 | TRBV6-1 | TGTGCCAGCAGGGACAGGGGCCTCGGGGAGCTGTTTTTT | CASRDRGLGELFF
many | TRBD2 | TRBJ2-6 | TRBV19 | TGTGCCAGTAGTACCGGTACTACTAGCGCGCTCGGGGCCAACGTCCTGACTTTC | CASSTGTTSALGANVLTF
many | TRBD1 | TRBJ1-6 | TRBV30 | TGTGCCTGGAGCGGACAGGGAATCGCACCCCTCCACTTT | CAWSGQGIAPLHF
many | . | TRBJ1-3 | TRBV3-1 | TGTGCCAGCAGCCAAGCCGGAGGAAACACCATATATTTT | CASSQAGGNTIYF
many | TRBD2 | TRBJ2-5 | TRBV11-2 | TGTGCCAGCAGCCCTTTCGAGGGACTAGCGGGAGGGCCGAGAGAGACCCAGTACTTC | CASSPFEGLAGGPRETQYF
many | TRBD1 | TRBJ2-7 | TRBV30 | TGTGCCTGGAGTGAGGACAGGTCGAGAGAGCAGTACTTC | CAWSEDRSREQYF
many | . | TRBJ1-2 | TRBV27 | TGTGCCAGCAGTCAAGCGCAGGGAGTTAACTATGGCTACACCTTC | CASSQAQGVNYGYTF
. | . | TRBJ1-3 | TRBV18 | TGTGCCAGCTCACCAACTTTTGAGGGCAGGGCTGGAAACACCATATATTTT | CASSPTFEGRAGNTIYF
many | . | TRBJ2-3 | TRBV7-3 | TGTGCCAGCAGCTTAACACCCCCCACAGATACGCAGTATTTT | CASSLTPPTDTQYF
few | TRBD1 | TRBJ2-7 | TRBV5-1 | TGCGCCAGCAGAGCCGGGACAGGAACCTACGAGCAGTACTTC | CASRAGTGTYEQYF
. | . | TRBJ2-2 | TRBV5-1 | TGCGCCAGCAGCTTAGGCGCTATCACCGGGGAGCTGTTTTTT | CASSLGAITGELFF
. | . | TRBJ2-1 | TRBV5-1 | TGCGCCAGCAGCCGAATACTAGGGGTGTACAATGAGCAGTTCTTC | CASSRILGVYNEQFF
many | . | TRBJ1-2 | TRBV6-1 | TGTGCCAGCAGTTACGGCGTTAACTATGGCTACACCTTC | CASSYGVNYGYTF
. | TRBD1 | TRBJ1-1 | TRBV10-3 | TGTGCCATCAGCCGACAGGGCCTGAACACTGAAGCTTTCTTT | CAISRQGLNTEAFF
. | TRBD2 | TRBJ2-7 | TRBV19 | TGTGCCAGTAGTATTGATCCTAGCGGGAACTACGAGCAGTACTTC | CASSIDPSGNYEQYF
many | . | TRBJ2-7 | TRBV7-9 | TGTGCCAGCAGCTCCTCAGGCCTTTACGAGCAGTACTTC | CASSSSGLYEQYF
. | . | TRBJ2-7 | TRBV7-6 | TGTGCCAGCAGCCCCACAGGGCGCGAGCAGTACTTC | CASSPTGREQYF
many | TRBD1 | TRBJ1-1 | TRBV6-5 | TGTGCCAGCAGTTACGGGACAGGGGTCGGTGAAGCTTTCTTT | CASSYGTGVGEAFF
. | . | TRBJ1-1 | TRBV29-1 | TGCAGCGTTGATGGCCCTGAAGCTTTCTTT | CSVDGPEAFF
. | . | TRBJ2-7 | TRBV3-1 | TGTGCCAGCAGCCTCCGCCATCCCGGCACCTACGAGCAGTACTTC | CASSLRHPGTYEQYF
. | TRBD2 | TRBJ2-1 | TRBV5-8 | TGTGCCAGCAGCACGAAGAAGCGGGAGGGGGGAAACAATGAGCAGTTCTTC | CASSTKKREGGNNEQFF